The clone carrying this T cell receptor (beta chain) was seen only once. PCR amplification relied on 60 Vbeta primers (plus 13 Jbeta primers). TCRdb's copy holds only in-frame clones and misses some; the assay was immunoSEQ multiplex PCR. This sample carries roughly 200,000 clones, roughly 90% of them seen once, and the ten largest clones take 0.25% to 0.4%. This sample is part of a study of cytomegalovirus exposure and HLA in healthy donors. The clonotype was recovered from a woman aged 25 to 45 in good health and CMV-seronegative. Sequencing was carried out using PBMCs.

CDR3 in DNA: TGTGCCAGCTCACCCAAAAACTCCTACGAGCAGTACTTC. As protein: CASSPKNSYEQYF. The chain joins TRBV18 to TRBJ2-7; the D is unclear. Trimming cost V 3 bases and J 0 bases, with 6 bases left between them. The germline gives CDR1 KGHSH, CDR2 LQKENI. The CDR3 has 13 amino acids.